This TCR beta chain was found in a study of blood T cell repertoires in COVID-19. Study information: PBMCs, B-cell-depleted T cells, or T cells provided the cDNA or gDNA that made up the material.

Before being deemed recovered, Cohort 3 donors had two negative PCRs, clearance, or symptom resolution. The V gene end was trimmed by 0 bases and the J gene end by 0 bases; junction bases not matched to a gene: 6. This CDR3 is 17 amino acids long. CDR1 is SQVTM and CDR2 is ANQGSEA in the germline V gene. The data were produced by immunoSEQ multiplex PCR, yet TCRdb's version contains in-frame clones alone and is incomplete. The sample records some 150,000 clones, roughly 83% being singletons. The sequencing input was PBMCs or T cells enriched from blood (not recorded which). This clonotype was sampled from a man aged 45-65 years who had recovered from COVID-19. The V call is TRBV29-1, the J call TRBJ2-5; 11 bases map to TRBD2. CDR3 sequence: CSVEDKLAGEYQETQYF. The DNA of the CDR3 is TGCAGCGTTGAAGATAAACTAGCGGGGGAGTACCAAGAGACCCAGTACTTC.